These 16 T cell receptor beta chains were all obtained from the same sample, sequenced in a study of blood T cell repertoires in COVID-19. Libraries were prepared by immunoSEQ multiplex PCR; TCRdb keeps only in-frame clonotypes and omits some of them. Among 20,000 to 30,000 clones, 85% to 90% were seen once, and the ten largest hold around 16%. Source material: peripheral blood. These receptors came from an older man with acute or convalescent COVID-19.

V and J are TRBV4-2 and TRBJ2-7, with D possibly being TRBD2 (5 bases). In germline, CDR1 is LGHNA, CDR2 YNFKEQ. The V end lost 0 bases, the J end lost 9 bases, and 12 bases lay between the germline ends. CDR3 length equals 13 residues. The CDR3 sequence is CASSQDGSGWQYF. The DNA for the CDR3 is TGTGCCAGCAGCCAAGATGGAAGCGGATGGCAGTACTTC.

The chain joins TRBV6-2 or TRBV6-3 to TRBJ2-1; D might be TRBD2 (5 bases). This CDR3 spans 14 amino acids. Germline V gene sequence: CDR1 MNHEY, CDR2 SVGEGT. V was clipped by 5 bases and J by 10 bases, with 18 bases between them. For the CDR3, the DNA is TGTGCCAGCAGTCCCTCGTCCCGGGGTGGAGAGCAGTTCTTC. Amino acid sequence: CASSPSSRGGEQFF.

The chain joins TRBV5-4 to TRBJ2-3, with a weak D call TRBD2 (6 bases). Germline V gives CDR1 SGHNT, CDR2 YYREEE (reference sequence). Trimming left V 4 bases short and J 3 bases short, with 15 bases between. This CDR3 comprises 15 residues. Here the CDR3 DNA reads TGTGCCAGCAGCCCCGGTGGGACTCAGACAGATACGCAGTATTTT. Its translation: CASSPGGTQTDTQYF.

The chain combines TRBV24-1 with TRBJ2-2; D possibly corresponds to TRBD1 (6 bases). CDR3 size: 16 residues. Trimming removed 7 bases at V and 1 base at J, with 15 bases between. Germline V lookup: CDR1 KGHDR, CDR2 SFDVKD. CDR3 DNA: TGTGCCACCAGAGCCCCCGGGACACAGAACACCGGGGAGCTGTTTTTT. This translates into CATRAPGTQNTGELFF.

Comment on this clone: Its ends do not fully match the called genes, so a read error is possible. The CDR3 DNA reads TGCAGCGTAGAAGGGACAGCAACTAATGAAAAACTGTTTTTT. Translated: CSVEGTATNEKLFF. The chain combines TRBV29-1 with TRBJ1-4; TRBD1 agrees at 7 bases. Germline loops: CDR1 SQVTM, CDR2 ANQGSEA. This CDR3 comprises 14 residues.

CDR3 sequence reads: CASSLPRGGSSYNEQFF. The CDR3 bases are TGTGCCAGCAGCCTCCCGAGGGGGGGTAGCTCCTACAATGAGCAGTTCTTC. The V call is TRBV4-2, the J call TRBJ2-1; D perhaps matches TRBD2 (7 bases). The V gene lost 4 bases and the J gene lost 0 bases, with 16 bases spanning the gap. The germline V gene has CDR1 LGHNA and CDR2 YNFKEQ. The CDR3 covers 17 residues.

V usage is TRBV27 and J usage is TRBJ1-2; D possibly corresponds to TRBD1 (6 bases). The CDR3 runs 16 residues. Trimming removed 6 bases from V and 9 bases from J, with 26 bases in between. Germline values: CDR1 MNHEY, CDR2 SMNVEV (reference sequence). The CDR3 loop reads CASSPAGGASFGSYTF. DNA for the CDR3: TGTGCCAGCAGCCCCGCCGGGGGGGCCTCTTTCGGTAGCTACACCTTC.

This rearrangement joins TRBV5-4 to TRBJ2-1; 9 nucleotides line up with TRBD2. This CDR3 contains 17 residues. Per germline, CDR1 SGHNT and CDR2 YYREEE (reference sequence). V lost 4 bases to trimming and J lost 4 bases; unmatched junction nucleotides: 12. Written as DNA, the CDR3 is TGTGCCAGCAGCCGCGGAGGCCCTAGCGGGGCTTACAATGAGCAGTTCTTC. Translation: CASSRGGPSGAYNEQFF. Full variable domain (outside the CDR3, taken from reference TRBV5-4 and TRBJ2-1): ETGVTQSPTHLIKTRGQQVTLRCSSQSGHNTVSWYQQALGQGPQFIFQYYREEENGRGNFPPRFSGLQFPNYSSELNVNALELDDSALYLCASSRGGPSGAYNEQFFGPGTRLTVL.

This clone was seen only a few times. The chain couples TRBV28 to TRBJ2-7, with TRBD2 matching over 7 bases. The ends lost 3 bases at V and 2 bases at J; junction bases unmatched: 10. Germline V CDR1 and CDR2: MDHEN, SYDVKM. The CDR3 is 16 residues long. CDR3 DNA: TGTGCCAGCAGTTTTTCCTTAGCGGGCCTGACCTACGAGCAGTACTTC. It translates to CASSFSLAGLTYEQYF.

CDR3 coding DNA: TGTGCCAGCAGCCTTACAGGGTTTGCTGGAAACACCATATATTTT. Encoded protein: CASSLTGFAGNTIYF. This sequence joins TRBV14 and TRBJ1-3, with a tentative D call TRBD1 (6 bases). CDR1 SGHDN and CDR2 FVKESK come from the germline V gene. V was trimmed by 4 bases and J by 2 bases, leaving 12 bases between them. The CDR3 totals 15 residues.

The rearrangement joins TRBV21-1 to TRBJ1-2. TRBV21-1 is a documented pseudogene. The CDR3 loop spans 14 amino acids. The CDR3 DNA is TGTGCCAGCAGAACCCGGGAGGGTTCCCATGGCTACACCTTC. It yields the protein CASRTREGSHGYTF.

Only one count was recorded for this clone. The chain links TRBV24-1 to TRBJ2-1; 12 positions match TRBD2. J was trimmed by 6 bases and V by 6 bases; bases with no gene match: 2. Germline V CDR1 and CDR2: KGHDR, SFDVKD. The CDR3 contains 14 residues. The CDR3 here is CATSPSGRANEQFF. Written as DNA, the CDR3 is TGTGCCACCAGTCCTAGCGGGAGGGCCAATGAGCAGTTCTTC.

The chain recombines TRBV24-1 with TRBJ2-1; 10 nucleotides match TRBD2. The CDR3 covers 15 residues. V shed 4 bases and J 6 bases; nucleotides not matched to a gene: 5. Germline CDR1 is KGHDR and CDR2 is SFDVKD. The CDR3 nucleotides read TGTGCCACCAGTGAAGCACTAGCGGGATCCAATGAGCAGTTCTTC. It specifies CATSEALAGSNEQFF.

The chain carries TRBV20-1 and TRBJ2-7, with 16 bases fitting TRBD2. Trimming took 3 bases from V and 2 from J; bases not matched to a gene: 4. CDR1 DFQATT and CDR2 SNEGSKA come from the germline V gene (reference sequence). This CDR3 has 16 amino acids. The CDR3 spells CSASQGTSGRAYEQYF. Written as DNA, the CDR3 is TGCAGTGCTAGTCAGGGGACTAGCGGGAGGGCCTACGAGCAGTACTTC.

The V and J genes are TRBV11-1 and TRBJ2-1, with D possibly being TRBD2 (5 bases). Trimming left V 5 bases short and J 4 bases short, with 12 bases between. CDR3 length: 14 amino acids. Germline V gives CDR1 SGHAT, CDR2 FQDESV (reference sequence). This CDR3 is CASSLWTVYNEQFF. CDR3 sequence (DNA): TGTGCCAGCAGCCTGTGGACTGTATACAATGAGCAGTTCTTC. Using reference TRBV11-1 and TRBJ2-1 for the parts outside the CDR3, the full variable domain is EAEVAQSPRYKITEKSQAVAFWCDPISGHATLYWYRQILGQGPELLVQFQDESVVDDSQLPKDRFSAERLKGVDSTLKIQPAELGDSAMYLCASSLWTVYNEQFFGPGTRLTVL.

CDR3 sequence (DNA): TGCGCCAGCAGCTTCAGCGAGCGGGACAATGAGCAGTTCTTC. It encodes CASSFSERDNEQFF. The rearrangement links TRBV5-1 to TRBJ2-1; TRBD2 might be the D (6 bases). CDR1 SGHRS and CDR2 YFSETQ come from the germline V gene. Trimming took off 2 bases at V and 5 bases at J, with 11 bases between the two ends. CDR3 length equals 14 residues.